Presented here are 31 T cell receptor beta chains from one specimen sequenced in a study of breast tumors, draining lymph nodes, adjacent tissues (dated by TCRdb to about 2016). The lymph node samples were taken from the axillary draining lymph nodes of breast cancer patients. Libraries were built with multiplex PCR. Sequenced on an Illumina HiSeq 2000. TCRdb reanalyzed the raw reads on its own, using fastp at Q25 for trimming and MiXCR for clone calling, and kept in-frame beta chains. Here each entry gathers all rows of one CDR3 protein and keeps the most common genes and DNA. Recorded for this sample are over 250,000 distinct CDR3 sequences; around 30% of them occurred a single time. The ten largest clones take up 1.1% of the sample. Sequencing used axillary lymph node tissue. All receptors derive from a female donor with breast cancer. Some clones in this sample may be carry-over from other donors' samples.

The sample holds a few counts of this clonotype. The V and J genes are TRBV28 and TRBJ1-4, with TRBD1 as a possible D gene (5 bases). V lost 4 bases and J 8 bases, leaving 14 bases between the germline ends. The CDR3 sequence is 14 residues long. Germline-derived CDR1 and CDR2 are MDHEN and SYDVKM. The CDR3 region is CASSSGLHGEKLFF. Here the CDR3 DNA reads TGTGCCAGCAGTTCGGGACTCCACGGGGAAAAACTGTTTTTT.

J is TRBJ2-6 and V is TRBV4-1, with D tentatively TRBD1 (6 bases). There are 17 residues in the CDR3. Trimming cost V 4 bases and J 2 bases, with 15 bases left between them. CDR1 and CDR2 (germline): MGHRA, YSYEKL. CDR3 protein: CASSRELQGAGANVLTF. CDR3 in DNA: TGCGCCAGCAGCCGGGAATTACAGGGCGCTGGGGCCAACGTCCTGACTTTC.

This clonotype has a handful of counts. The chain uses TRBV3-1 and TRBJ2-1; D might be TRBD1 (8 bases). V lost 6 bases and J lost 6, with 18 bases in between. Germline lookup yields CDR1 LGHDT and CDR2 YNNKEL (reference sequence). The CDR3 has 15 amino acids. This CDR3 is CASRTGGGGGNEQFF. CDR3 DNA: TGTGCCAGCAGAACAGGGGGTGGCGGGGGCAATGAGCAGTTCTTC.

J is TRBJ2-4 and V is TRBV4-1, with 7 bases identical to TRBD1. V shed 4 bases and J 6 bases; nucleotides not matched to a gene: 6. CDR1 and CDR2 from the germline V gene are MGHRA and YSYEKL. The CDR3 is made up of 14 amino acids. The CDR3 here is CASSPGQVRNIQYF. As DNA, the CDR3 is TGCGCCAGCAGCCCCGGACAGGTTCGAAACATTCAGTACTTC.

The V gene is TRBV30, the J gene TRBJ1-4; D is perhaps TRBD1 (5 bases). Germline values: CDR1 GTSNPN, CDR2 SVGIG (reference sequence). The CDR3 sequence is 15 residues long. Trimming removed 1 base from V and 8 bases from J, with 17 bases in between. The CDR3 loop is CAWSGGAVGREKLFF. The CDR3 bases are TGTGCCTGGAGTGGCGGGGCAGTAGGAAGGGAAAAACTGTTTTTT.

Remarks on this clonotype: Since a much larger clone is just one base distant, this may be a read error. V usage is TRBV11-2 and J usage is TRBJ1-2; 7 nucleotides match TRBD1. Germline CDR1 SGHAT, CDR2 FQNNGV. The CDR3 is made up of 13 amino acids. CDR3 sequence reads: CVSSPSGGGGYTF. The CDR3 DNA follows: TGTGTCAGCAGCCCGTCAGGGGGTGGTGGCTACACCTTC.

This clonotype has ten or more counts. This sequence joins TRBV10-3 and TRBJ2-7, with 10 bases aligning to TRBD1. Germline CDR1 and CDR2: ENHRY and SYGVKD. This CDR3 is 14 amino acids long. V lost 3 bases, J lost 4 bases, and 3 bases stayed unmatched. The CDR3 is CAISDRGQGYEQYF. In DNA, the CDR3 is TGTGCCATCAGTGATAGGGGACAGGGGTACGAGCAGTACTTC.

This clonotype occurred many times. The gene calls are TRBV6-5 and TRBJ1-5, with 7 bases lining up with TRBD1. CDR1 and CDR2 from the germline V gene are MNHEY and SVGAGI. The V gene end was trimmed by 8 bases and the J gene end by 3 bases; junction bases not matched to a gene: 7. The CDR3 has 14 amino acids. This CDR3 reads CASRSGQHNQPQHF. CDR3 bases: TGTGCCAGCCGATCGGGACAGCACAATCAGCCCCAGCATTTT.

This clonotype was detected only a few times. This chain connects TRBV7-3 to TRBJ1-1; no firm D call. The CDR3 is 13 residues long. V shed 2 bases and J shed 1 base, with 5 bases lying between them. Germline V gene sequence: CDR1 SGHTA, CDR2 FQGTGA. CDR3 amino acids: CASSLRSNTEAFF. The CDR3 DNA reads TGTGCCAGCAGCTTACGGTCGAACACTGAAGCTTTCTTT.

The table lists this clonotype with a count of one. Since a much larger clone is just one base distant, this may be a read error. No conserved phenylalanine or tryptophan ends this CDR3, so it is likely a read error. The chain has TRBV19 and TRBJ1-2; no reliable D call. There are 14 residues in the CDR3. V dropped 2 bases and J dropped 3 bases, with 10 bases sitting between them. Germline loops: CDR1 LNHDA, CDR2 SQIVND (reference sequence). CDR3 amino acids: CASSISKGYYGYTL. The CDR3 DNA is TGTGCCAGTAGTATAAGTAAGGGCTACTATGGCTACACCCTC.

This clonotype turned up a few times. A much larger clone sits a single nucleotide away, making a read error possible. CDR3: CASSARPGHSFYAQYF. In nucleotides, the CDR3 is TGTGCCAGCAGCGCCAGACCGGGACACAGTTTCTACGCGCAGTACTTC. The gene calls are TRBV9 and TRBJ2-7, with D possibly being TRBD1 (6 bases). The germline CDR1 and CDR2 sequences are SGDLS and YYNGEE. CDR3 length: 16 amino acids.

Ten or more counts support this clonotype. A read error is possible here, since a much larger clone lies one base away. The chain is built from TRBV7-9 and TRBJ1-4, with D possibly matching TRBD1 (6 bases). This CDR3 is built from 12 residues. V was shortened by 5 bases and J by 17 bases, with 18 bases between the two germline ends. Germline values: CDR1 SEHNR, CDR2 FQNEAQ (reference sequence). The CDR3 nucleotides read TGTGCCAGCAGCGTACAGGGTTCGGGCTGTTTTTTT. Residues: CASSVQGSGCFF.

To note about this clonotype: The DNA is omitted, as the CDR3 cannot be located on it reliably, and the CDR3 follows TCRdb's listing. J is TRBJ1-2 and V is TRBV25-1; the table's TRBD1 call for D was not verified on the DNA. In germline, CDR1 is MGHDK, CDR2 SYGVNS. The CDR3 spans 20 residues, counting both ends. The chain's CDR3 is CASSFYICSAKIRGNYGYTF.

Only a few counts were recorded for this clonotype. V gene TRBV28 combines with J gene TRBJ1-2; 7 positions match TRBD1. With V trimmed by 3 bases and J by 2 bases, 3 bases remained unmatched. This CDR3 comprises 14 residues. Germline V gene data show CDR1 as MDHEN and CDR2 as SYDVKM. The CDR3 DNA reads as TGTGCCAGCAGTTTGGGGGGACAGAACTATGGCTACACCTTC. It is translated as CASSLGGQNYGYTF.

This clonotype was observed a few times. This chain joins TRBV28 and TRBJ1-5; no clear D gene. The CDR3 sequence is 11 residues long. The germline gives CDR1 MDHEN, CDR2 SYDVKM. Deletions cut 4 bases from V and 11 bases from J, with 9 bases between. For the CDR3, the DNA is TGTGCCAGCAGTTCCAGTGCGTCCCAGCATTTT. This sequence encodes CASSSSASQHF.

This clonotype was picked up a small number of times. A clone one base away is much larger, so this may be a read error. The V gene is TRBV20-1, the J gene TRBJ2-7; no firm D call. Germline lookup yields CDR1 DFQATT and CDR2 SNEGSKA (reference sequence). The CDR3 extends over 11 amino acids. The CDR3 DNA follows: TGCAGTGCTCAACGACCGCCCGAGCAGTCCTTC. The encoded protein is CSAQRPPEQSF.

The table lists this clonotype with many counts. The rearrangement uses TRBV11-3 and TRBJ2-1; no clear D. Germline V gives CDR1 SGHNT, CDR2 YENEEA. V lost 5 bases and J lost 1, with 15 bases in between. The CDR3 covers 16 residues. This chain's CDR3 is CASSPTEKRSYNEQFF. CDR3 sequence (DNA): TGTGCCAGCAGCCCTACTGAAAAACGGTCCTACAATGAGCAGTTCTTC.

This clonotype was observed at least ten times. The chain uses TRBV20-1 and TRBJ2-1; 7 bases map to TRBD2. Germline V gene sequence: CDR1 DFQATT, CDR2 SNEGSKA (reference sequence). The CDR3 spans 13 residues. V dropped 6 bases and J dropped 8; count of bases not matched to a gene: 10. CDR3 protein: CSAPQREEDEQFF. The DNA for the CDR3 is TGCAGTGCCCCACAACGGGAGGAGGATGAGCAGTTCTTC.

Remarks on this clonotype: A read error may be the cause here, since a much bigger clone is one base away. The CDR3 protein is CASSPPRDYGYTF. Written as DNA, the CDR3 is TGTGCCAGCAGCCCCCCCCGGGACTATGGCTACACCTTC. The rearrangement uses TRBV6-6 and TRBJ1-2, with no clear D. V was shortened by 6 bases and J by 3 bases, with 11 bases between the two germline ends. The CDR3 spans 13 residues. Germline lookup yields CDR1 MNHNY and CDR2 SVGAGI (reference sequence).

The CDR3 protein is CASSLKEGSYRGRGELFF. CDR3 in DNA: TGTGCCAGCAGCTTAAAGGAGGGGAGTTACAGGGGGCGAGGGGAGCTGTTTTTT. V and J are TRBV7-9 and TRBJ2-2, with TRBD1 matching 9 bases. The CDR3 has 18 residues. J lost 8 bases, V lost 2 bases, and 15 bases had no gene match. The germline V gene encodes CDR1 SEHNR and CDR2 FQNEAQ (reference sequence).

This rearrangement joins TRBV25-1 to TRBJ2-5, with D unresolved. The ends were cut back, 1 base at V and 5 bases at J, with 14 bases in the middle. The CDR3 loop spans 15 amino acids. Germline-derived CDR1 and CDR2 are MGHDK and SYGVNS. CDR3 sequence: CASSESSRTAETQYF. The DNA for the CDR3 is TGTGCCAGCAGTGAATCCTCCAGGACGGCGGAGACCCAGTACTTC.

This clonotype showed up many times. The CDR3 is CASSESGGIGQPQHF. CDR3 nucleotide sequence: TGTGCCAGCAGTGAATCGGGGGGTATAGGTCAGCCCCAGCATTTT. The chain links TRBV25-1 to TRBJ1-5; D perhaps matches TRBD1 (5 bases). Trimming cost V 1 base and J 6 bases, with 13 bases left between them. Looked up from germline, CDR1 is MGHDK and CDR2 is SYGVNS. This CDR3 comprises 15 residues. Using reference TRBV25-1 and TRBJ1-5 for the parts outside the CDR3, the full variable domain is EADIYQTPRYLVIGTGKKITLECSQTMGHDKMYWYQQDPGMELHLIHYSYGVNSTEKGDLSSESTVSRIRTEHFPLTLESARPSHTSQYLCASSESGGIGQPQHFGDGTRLSIL.

This clonotype was seen more than once but under ten times. Given the absence of the conserved phenylalanine or tryptophan at the CDR3 end, a read error is likely. Because the CDR3's place on the DNA is in doubt, the DNA is left out and the CDR3 is given as listed by TCRdb. The chain is built from TRBV7-9 and TRBJ1-6. With termini counted, the CDR3 has 8 amino acids. Germline-derived CDR1 and CDR2 are SEHNR and FQNEAQ (reference sequence). The CDR3 sequence is CASSHRTS.

As to this clonotype: A read error may be the cause here, since a much bigger clone is one base away. J is TRBJ2-1 and V is TRBV12-3 or TRBV12-4, with 10 bases aligning to TRBD2. This CDR3 has 15 amino acids. The CDR3 nucleotides read TGTGCCAGCAGTCTAGCGGGAGACCCCTACAATGAGCAGCTCTTC. It is translated as CASSLAGDPYNEQLF.

On this clonotype: A much larger clone differs from this one at a single base, so this may be a read error. The chain recombines TRBV20-1 with TRBJ2-1, with D possibly matching TRBD2 (6 bases). There are 15 residues in the CDR3. Looked up from germline, CDR1 is DFQATT and CDR2 is SNEGSKA (reference sequence). V lost 3 bases to trimming and J lost 8 bases, with 20 bases between them. The CDR3 loop reads CSASTIGSGLDEQFF. Written as DNA, the CDR3 is TGCAGTGCTAGTACTATCGGGAGCGGTTTGGATGAGCAGTTCTTC.

The chain combines TRBV10-3 with TRBJ1-3; 10 nucleotides align to TRBD1. Germline values: CDR1 ENHRY, CDR2 SYGVKD. This CDR3 spans 14 amino acids. V shed 11 bases, J shed 4 bases, and the junction held 8 bases outside the gene matches. This chain's CDR3 is CAARQGADGNTIYF. The CDR3 bases are TGTGCCGCCAGACAGGGGGCGGACGGAAACACCATATATTTT.

The rearrangement uses TRBV7-8 and TRBJ2-7; TRBD1 agrees at 9 bases. Germline V gene sequence: CDR1 SGHVS, CDR2 FQNEAQ. The CDR3 contains 15 residues. Trimming removed 1 base from V and 2 bases from J; junction bases left unmatched: 3. The CDR3 DNA reads as TGTGCCAGCAGCTTAGGGACAGGGGATCCCTACGAGCAGTACTTC. This codes for CASSLGTGDPYEQYF.

For this clonotype: Germline is not matched at one junction end, which may reflect a read error. The chain has TRBV14 and TRBJ2-7; weak D call: TRBD2 (6 bases). Germline CDR1 is SGHDN and CDR2 is FVKESK. The CDR3 has 13 residues. This CDR3 reads CASSRGGALGQVF. DNA for the CDR3: TGTGCCAGCAGCAGGGGCGGGGCTTTAGGGCAGGTCTTC. Based on the CDR3 plus reference TRBV14 and TRBJ2-7, the full variable domain is EAGVTQFPSHSVIEKGQTVTLRCDPISGHDNLYWYRRVMGKEIKFLLHFVKESKQDESGMPNNRFLAERTGGTYSTLKVQPAELEDSGVYFCASSRGGALGQVFGPGTRLTVT.

This clonotype has at least ten counts. The chain has TRBV27 and TRBJ2-5; D could derive from TRBD1 or TRBD2 (6 bases each). The CDR3 contains 12 residues. Trimming left V 4 bases short and J 7 bases short, with 10 bases between. The germline gives CDR1 MNHEY, CDR2 SMNVEV (reference sequence). CDR3 region: CASSSEGGTQYF. DNA for the CDR3: TGTGCCAGCAGTTCTGAGGGGGGGACCCAGTACTTC.

This clonotype was counted many times. J is TRBJ2-5 and V is TRBV5-1; tentative D call: TRBD2 (5 bases). Deletions cut 0 bases from V and 2 bases from J, with 8 bases between. The CDR3 covers 14 residues. Germline lookup yields CDR1 SGHRS and CDR2 YFSETQ. CDR3 nucleotide sequence: TGCGCCAGCAGCTTGGACGGGGAACAAGAGACCCAGTACTTC. The encoded protein is CASSLDGEQETQYF.

V and J are TRBV12-3 or TRBV12-4 and TRBJ1-1, with D uncertain. With 2 bases removed from V and 2 bases from J, the gap between germline ends came to 6 bases. This CDR3 region has 13 residues. CDR3 in amino acids: CASSLSRNTEAFF. The CDR3 nucleotides read TGTGCCAGCAGTTTAAGCAGAAACACTGAAGCTTTCTTT.